The 4 T cell receptor beta chains listed next were all sequenced from one sample in a study of blood T cell repertoires in COVID-19. TCRdb keeps only in-frame clones here, not all; method: immunoSEQ multiplex PCR. The table has about 170,000 clones, 89% seen once. The sequencing sample was made of PBMCs or T cells enriched from blood (not recorded which). These receptor sequences come from a woman under 30 who had recovered from COVID-19.

This rearrangement joins TRBV4-2 to TRBJ2-7, with 10 bases aligning to TRBD2. This CDR3 spans 15 amino acids. V dropped 4 bases and J dropped 3; count of bases not matched to a gene: 6. Germline V lookup: CDR1 LGHNA, CDR2 YNFKEQ. CDR3 sequence (DNA): TGTGCCAGCAGCCCCACTAGCGGGGCTAACTACGAGCAGTACTTC. Translation gives CASSPTSGANYEQYF.

As concerns this clone: Other nucleotide sequences from this sample produce the same CDR3. The genes are TRBV10-3 and TRBJ2-7; possible D gene TRBD2, 5 bases. This CDR3 has 11 amino acids. Deletions cut 4 bases from V and 4 bases from J, with 5 bases between. The germline V gene has CDR1 ENHRY and CDR2 SYGVKD. CDR3 sequence reads: CAISGGYEQYF. The DNA for the CDR3 is TGTGCCATCAGTGGCGGGTACGAGCAGTACTTC.

The chain combines TRBV7-6 with TRBJ2-3, with D maybe TRBD1 (5 bases). The CDR3 length is 16 residues. Trimming pared 1 base from V and 0 bases from J, leaving 11 bases between. Looked up from germline, CDR1 is SGHVS and CDR2 is FNYEAQ. DNA of the CDR3: TGTGCCAGCAGCTTAGAGCAGGGAACTAGCACAGATACGCAGTATTTT. It encodes CASSLEQGTSTDTQYF.

The V and J genes are TRBV15 and TRBJ1-4, with 8 bases fitting TRBD1. Losses at the gene ends were 2 bases for V and 4 bases for J; bases not matched to a gene: 3. CDR3 length: 15 amino acids. CDR1 is LNHNV, CDR2 YYDKDF, per germline (reference sequence). The CDR3 loop reads CATSRRTGINEKLFF. In nucleotides, the CDR3 is TGTGCCACCAGCAGACGGACAGGGATTAATGAAAAACTGTTTTTT.